The clone carrying this T cell receptor (beta chain) was counted a single time. What it binds is unknown. CDR1 and CDR2 (germline): MNHNS, SASEGT. This CDR3 spans 15 amino acids. V shed 4 bases, J shed 3 bases, and the junction held 8 bases outside the gene matches. This record belongs to a study of shared clonotypes between healthy human individuals. Into CD45RA+ naive and CD45RA-negative memory subsets, the CD4+ cells were split. Regarding the study as a whole: Compared with memory subsets, naive subsets generally had larger estimated richness. The generation probabilities recorded for non-shared clonotypes fell below those of clonotypes shared by all four donors.

Deep-level running was used for the assay. Some clones are missing from TCRdb's copy, which holds only in-frame ones; the method was immunoSEQ multiplex PCR. This sample has 2 million to 2.5 million clones, with roughly 93% found just once. The chain uses TRBV6-1 and TRBJ1-2; 7 bases are a match to TRBD1. This TCR came from a man younger than 35 in good health. Some clones in this sample may be carry-over from other donors' samples. Input material: naive CD4+ T cells from PBMCs. Subset specified: CD45RA+ positively selected. As DNA, the CDR3 is TGTGCCAGCAGTGCGCGCCCCGGGACAGACTATGGCTACACCTTC. Amino acids: CASSARPGTDYGYTF.